This T cell receptor (beta chain) originates from a study of blood T cell repertoires in COVID-19. Background on the study: COVID-19 samples collected from the United States, Italy and Spain covered acute and convalescent phases. The cDNA or gDNA used as material had been derived from T cells, B-cell-depleted T cells, or PBMCs.

Original analysis: Researchers report that nucleated cell counts were estimated from reference gene primer amplification. Libraries were prepared by immunoSEQ multiplex PCR; TCRdb keeps only in-frame clonotypes and omits some of them. V, J and clone size reflect that table, while D and trimming were determined from the DNA. This sample has roughly 50,000 clones, with roughly 85% found just once. Sequenced material: peripheral blood. The TCR comes from a human donor in a cohort sampled during active COVID-19.

DNA for the CDR3: TGCGCCAGCAGCCGACTAGCGGGAGGCCCAAACATTCAGTACTTC. The encoded protein is CASSRLAGGPNIQYF. This sequence joins TRBV4-1 and TRBJ2-4, with 13 bases lining up with TRBD2. Germline CDR1 MGHRA, CDR2 YSYEKL. The CDR3 is 15 amino acids. The ends lost 4 bases at V and 6 bases at J; junction bases unmatched: 3.